This is a list of T cell receptor beta chains from one sample in a study of T cell changes during pregnancy in multiple sclerosis. The assay was immunoSEQ multiplex PCR, and TCRdb's table has in-frame clones only and misses some. Seen here are more than 85,000 clones, approximately 92% observed once, and the top ten hold around 1.4%. The sequencing here drew on peripheral blood, taken in the third trimester of pregnancy. The receptors come from a female donor in good health, enrolled as a control in a pregnancy study. The CDR3 runs from the conserved cysteine through the conserved F or W. The order of the fields is J gene, D gene, clone size, V gene, CDR3 protein, CDR3 DNA. The D gene is left open where the match is weak. Clone size is not always given. Where it is, it says once, few, many or a class for expanded clones.

TRBJ1-1,TRBD1,-,TRBV5-1,CASSLRGPGTEAFF,TGCGCCAGCAGCCTGAGGGGGCCAGGCACTGAAGCTTTCTTT
TRBJ2-3,-,once,TRBV9,CASSARLGGDTQYF,TGTGCCAGCAGCGCCCGACTTGGAGGAGATACGCAGTATTTT
TRBJ2-3,-,-,TRBV9,CASSVEGLLSTDTQYF,TGTGCCAGCAGCGTAGAAGGACTGCTGAGCACAGATACGCAGTATTTT
TRBJ2-2,-,-,TRBV6-5,CASSYTANTGELFF,TGTGCCAGCAGTTACACGGCGAACACCGGGGAGCTGTTTTTT
TRBJ2-7,-,once,TRBV2,CASSTSYEQYF,TGTGCCAGCTCGACTAGCTACGAGCAGTACTTC
TRBJ2-1,-,-,TRBV5-1,CASSSVGGPNEQFF,TGCGCCAGCAGCTCGGTGGGAGGCCCCAATGAGCAGTTCTTC
TRBJ2-1,-,-,TRBV12-5,CASGPETRDTRLVPGNEQFF,TGTGCTAGTGGCCCCGAGACCAGAGACACCCGACTAGTCCCCGGCAATGAGCAGTTCTTC
TRBJ2-7,TRBD2,-,TRBV7-9,CASSSSGRHEQYF,TGTGCCAGCAGCTCTAGCGGGAGACACGAGCAGTACTTC
TRBJ2-3,TRBD2,once,TRBV4-1,CASSQETSGRTDTQYF,TGCGCCAGCAGCCAAGAAACTAGCGGGCGCACAGATACGCAGTATTTT
TRBJ2-3,-,-,TRBV11-2,CASSLGPRGTDTQYF,TGTGCCAGCAGCTTAGGCCCCAGGGGAACAGATACGCAGTATTTT
TRBJ2-5,TRBD2,-,TRBV7-9,CASSFELAGVETQYF,TGTGCCAGCAGCTTCGAGCTAGCGGGAGTTGAGACCCAGTACTTC
TRBJ2-2,TRBD2,-,TRBV7-8,CASSLAYLREGFTGELFF,TGTGCCAGCAGCTTAGCGTACCTGCGGGAGGGCTTTACCGGGGAGCTGTTTTTT
TRBJ2-1,TRBD2,-,TRBV2,CASSVGRTSGYNEQFF,TGTGCCAGCAGTGTTGGGCGGACTAGCGGCTACAATGAGCAGTTCTTC
TRBJ2-1,TRBD2,-,TRBV2,CASRKTSGSTYNEQFF,TGTGCCAGCAGGAAAACTAGCGGGAGTACCTACAATGAGCAGTTCTTC
TRBJ2-7,TRBD2,-,TRBV6-5,CASSLGLAGSYEQYF,TGTGCCAGCAGTTTGGGCCTAGCGGGTTCCTACGAGCAGTACTTC
TRBJ2-7,-,-,TRBV7-2,CASSLDVKRESSAYEQYF,TGTGCCAGCAGCTTAGATGTTAAACGGGAGAGTAGTGCCTACGAGCAGTACTTC
TRBJ1-5,TRBD1,-,TRBV5-1,CASSLATGPNQPQHF,TGCGCCAGCAGCTTGGCGACAGGGCCTAATCAGCCCCAGCATTTT
TRBJ2-1,-,once,TRBV28,CASTGYNEQFF,TGTGCCAGTACAGGGTATAATGAGCAGTTCTTC
TRBJ2-7,TRBD2,-,TRBV5-4,CASSPNAGTSGSEQYF,TGTGCCAGCAGCCCAAACGCCGGGACTAGCGGGAGCGAGCAGTACTTC
TRBJ2-3,-,-,TRBV29-1,CSVEEANTDTQYF,TGCAGCGTTGAAGAGGCCAACACAGATACGCAGTATTTT
TRBJ2-1,TRBD1,-,TRBV11-3,CASSLDRVRNEQFF,TGTGCCAGCAGCTTGGACAGGGTACGAAATGAGCAGTTCTTC
TRBJ1-2,TRBD1,-,TRBV2,CASSEARGRYGYTF,TGTGCCAGCAGTGAAGCAAGGGGGCGCTATGGCTACACCTTC
TRBJ1-1,-,-,TRBV21-1,CASSEYRGANTEAFF,TGTGCCAGCAGCGAGTACAGGGGAGCCAACACTGAAGCTTTCTTT
TRBJ1-5,-,once,TRBV4-1,CASSQDLRNMPQHF,TGCGCCAGCAGCCAAGATCTCCGAAACATGCCCCAGCATTTT
TRBJ1-2,-,once,TRBV4-1,CASSQVWGGYYGYTF,TGCGCCAGCAGCCAAGTATGGGGGGGGTACTATGGCTACACCTTC
TRBJ1-1,-,once,TRBV5-5,CASSLVQYSEAFF,TGTGCCAGCAGCTTGGTTCAGTATTCTGAAGCTTTCTTT
TRBJ1-1,-,-,TRBV2,CASSGQMNTEAFF,TGTGCCAGCAGTGGACAGATGAACACTGAAGCTTTCTTT
TRBJ2-7,TRBD1,once,TRBV25-1,CASTRGQEYEQYF,TGTGCCAGCACCCGCGGACAGGAGTACGAGCAGTACTTC
TRBJ2-5,-,-,TRBV27,CASSPLRTDIQETQYF,TGTGCCAGCAGTCCCCTCCGGACAGATATCCAAGAGACCCAGTACTTC
TRBJ2-7,TRBD2,-,TRBV28,CATFGTSGFSSYEQYF,TGTGCCACCTTTGGGACTAGCGGGTTTAGCTCCTACGAGCAGTACTTC
TRBJ1-2,-,-,TRBV19,CASSIGHSYGYTF,TGTGCCAGTAGTATCGGACACAGCTATGGCTACACCTTC
TRBJ2-3,-,-,TRBV6-5,CASSYSNGNTDTQYF,TGTGCCAGCAGTTACTCGAACGGTAACACAGATACGCAGTATTTT
TRBJ2-3,TRBD2,-,TRBV14,CASSLSSGSTGGDTQYF,TGTGCCAGCAGCCTCTCTAGCGGGAGCACGGGGGGAGATACGCAGTATTTT
TRBJ2-2,TRBD1,-,TRBV28,CASSRNRDRAGTGELFF,TGTGCCAGCAGTCGAAACCGGGACAGGGCGGGCACCGGGGAGCTGTTTTTT
TRBJ2-7,TRBD2,-,TRBV7-8,CASSPRTSNGNEQYF,TGTGCCAGCAGCCCCCGGACTAGCAACGGCAACGAGCAGTACTTC
TRBJ2-1,TRBD2,-,TRBV29-1,CSGASGSIYNEQFF,TGCAGCGGAGCTAGCGGGAGCATCTACAATGAGCAGTTCTTC
TRBJ2-2,TRBD1,-,TRBV4-2,CASSQDPGTGTTGELFF,TGTGCCAGCAGCCAAGACCCCGGGACAGGGACCACCGGGGAGCTGTTTTTT
TRBJ2-3,-,-,TRBV19,CASRGGRDSYGLTDTQYF,TGTGCCAGTAGGGGGGGACGCGACAGCTACGGTCTGACAGATACGCAGTATTTT
TRBJ2-7,TRBD2,-,TRBV2,CASRRGLAGGPRYEQYF,TGTGCCAGCAGGAGGGGACTAGCGGGAGGACCGAGGTACGAGCAGTACTTC
TRBJ2-1,TRBD2,-,TRBV15,CATSGTSGYNEQFF,TGTGCCACCAGCGGTACTAGCGGCTACAATGAGCAGTTCTTC
TRBJ2-5,-,-,TRBV28,CASSSLGRETQYF,TGTGCCAGCAGTTCCCTAGGTCGGGAGACCCAGTACTTC
TRBJ2-7,TRBD2,medium-sized,TRBV4-2,CASSQDQAGVWAYEQYF,TGTGCCAGCAGCCAAGACCAAGCGGGAGTCTGGGCCTACGAGCAGTACTTC
TRBJ1-1,-,-,TRBV27,CASSRQTGQNTEAFF,TGTGCCAGCAGTCGTCAAACAGGGCAAAACACTGAAGCTTTCTTT
TRBJ2-7,TRBD2,many,TRBV11-2,CASSVRTSREQYF,TGTGCCAGCAGCGTCCGGACTAGCCGGGAGCAGTACTTC
TRBJ2-7,TRBD1,-,TRBV4-1,CASSEEDSGTGGDEQYF,TGCGCCAGCAGCGAAGAAGACTCCGGGACAGGGGGCGACGAGCAGTACTTC
TRBJ1-1,-,-,TRBV27,CASSPRVLNTEAFF,TGTGCCAGCAGTCCACGGGTCCTGAACACTGAAGCTTTCTTT
TRBJ2-7,-,-,TRBV28,CASSSGLGYEQYF,TGTGCCAGCAGTTCCGGGTTGGGCTACGAGCAGTACTTC
TRBJ2-3,-,-,TRBV10-3,CAISEGAGADTQYF,TGTGCCATCAGTGAGGGCGCAGGCGCAGATACGCAGTATTTT
TRBJ2-5,-,-,TRBV28,CASSSGPFQETQYF,TGTGCCAGCAGTTCAGGGCCCTTCCAAGAGACCCAGTACTTC
TRBJ2-5,TRBD2,-,TRBV2,CASSDVGEGETQYF,TGTGCCAGCAGTGATGTTGGGGAGGGAGAGACCCAGTACTTC
TRBJ2-7,-,-,TRBV18,CASSPSPHGRASYEQYF,TGTGCCAGCTCACCAAGCCCGCACGGGAGAGCCTCCTACGAGCAGTACTTC
TRBJ2-7,TRBD1,-,TRBV27,CASSLSGQVNSPNSYEQYF,TGTGCCAGCAGTTTATCTGGACAGGTTAATTCACCAAACTCCTACGAGCAGTACTTC